This T cell receptor (beta chain) is drawn from a study of Tregs in tolerant kidney transplant recipients. A note on this clone: The read comes to an end 3 residues before the CDR3 does, leaving the germline J gene to fill in the end.

Related graft donors supplied nonmyeloablative bone marrow transplants, and mixed chimerism was transient. Unstimulated Tregs (CD4+CD25+CD127-) and CD4+CD25- non-Tregs were sorted from PBMCs. CDR3 length equals 12 residues. The germline V gene has CDR1 SEHNR and CDR2 FQNEAQ (reference sequence). V was clipped by 5 bases and J by 4 bases, with 6 bases between them. The repertoire was sequenced with immunoSEQ multiplex PCR; TCRdb's copy has only in-frame clones and lacks some. This table lists approximately 5,800 clones. The chain recombines TRBV7-9 with TRBJ1-3; unclear D gene. The source was CD8+ T cells from blood (PBMCs), collected 12 months after the transplant. The clonotype was recovered from a human patient who received a combined kidney and bone marrow transplant. Some of these T cells may belong to the graft donor. CDR3 DNA (partial): TGTGCCAGCAGCGAACGGGGAAACACC. This sequence encodes CASSERGNT. The whole CDR3 reads CASSERGNTIYF.